This T cell receptor (beta chain) was documented in a study of cytomegalovirus exposure and HLA in healthy donors. The CDR3 sequence is 14 residues long. Germline V gives CDR1 SGHDN, CDR2 FVKESK. Trimming pared 1 base from V and 3 bases from J, leaving 9 bases between. Participants comprised healthy donors of bone marrow. The PCR made use of 60 Vbeta and 13 Jbeta primers. In the original processing: In a later analysis, around 11 million of 65 million to 90 million unique beta chains occurred in at least two donors. Libraries were prepared by immunoSEQ multiplex PCR; TCRdb keeps only in-frame clonotypes and omits some of them. Clonal size and the V and J genes are those of that table, whereas D and trimming came from the DNA. Of over 150,000 clones in the sample, around 73% were seen once. Details on this clone: What it recognizes is unknown.

General study results and limits: Accounts indicate the classifier identified cytomegalovirus status with strong specificity and sensitivity. Some segments of the V type, notably TRBV6-2 and TRBV6-3, were excluded as indistinguishable.

The rearrangement links TRBV14 to TRBJ2-5; D is unresolved. Specimen: PBMCs. The clonotype originates from a woman younger than 30 in good health and CMV-seropositive. CDR3 sequence (DNA): TGTGCCAGCAGCCAAGTTAACAGAGAAGAGACCCAGTACTTC. Protein sequence: CASSQVNREETQYF.